This is a list of T cell receptor beta chains from one sample in a study of T-cell reconstitution after alpha-beta-depleted transplantation in children. TCRdb itself ran the PCR reads through MiXCR, one entry per CDR3 protein. Here the sample spans 800,000 to 1,000,000 distinct CDR3 sequences, about 30% being singletons. The starting material was PBMCs, mostly from graft donor cells, obtained 360 days after TCRalphabeta/CD19-depleted stem cell transplant. The receptors here all came from a boy under two years old who had a stem cell transplant for SCID, so the T cells may come from the graft donor. Each CDR3 is given with its conserved first and last residue. Fields, in order: V gene, J gene, D gene, clone size, CDR3 protein, CDR3 DNA. D genes are given only for firm matches. Expanded clones get a size class; other rows say once, few or many, or leave the size out.

V gene: TRBV5-1; J gene: TRBJ1-2; D gene: -; clone size: -; CDR3 protein: CASSLAFGELDGYTF; CDR3 DNA: TGCGCCAGCAGCTTGGCCTTCGGGGAACTAGATGGCTACACCTTC
V gene: TRBV5-1; J gene: TRBJ2-7; D gene: TRBD2; clone size: -; CDR3 protein: CASSLLWGGNSYEQYF; CDR3 DNA: TGCGCCAGCAGCTTGCTCTGGGGGGGGAACTCCTACGAGCAGTACTTC
V gene: TRBV7-2; J gene: TRBJ2-3; D gene: -; clone size: few; CDR3 protein: CASSIQGSGFSTDTQYF; CDR3 DNA: TGTGCCAGCAGCATACAAGGTAGCGGTTTTTCCACAGATACGCAGTATTTT
V gene: TRBV20-1; J gene: TRBJ2-1; D gene: -; clone size: few; CDR3 protein: CSVESSDYNEQFF; CDR3 DNA: TGCAGTGTTGAGAGCTCGGACTACAATGAGCAGTTCTTC
V gene: TRBV7-2; J gene: TRBJ2-5; D gene: TRBD2; clone size: -; CDR3 protein: CASSIKRGGRETQYF; CDR3 DNA: TGTGCCAGCAGCATTAAGCGGGGGGGCAGGGAGACCCAGTACTTC
V gene: TRBV24-1; J gene: TRBJ2-5; D gene: TRBD1; clone size: -; CDR3 protein: CATKDRETQYF; CDR3 DNA: TGTGCTACGAAGGACAGGGAGACCCAGTACTTC
V gene: TRBV20-1; J gene: TRBJ2-3; D gene: -; clone size: few; CDR3 protein: CSVPSTDTQYF; CDR3 DNA: TGCAGTGTTCCAAGCACAGATACGCAGTATTTT
V gene: TRBV14; J gene: TRBJ2-5; D gene: -; clone size: -; CDR3 protein: CASSQPWRVGPETQYF; CDR3 DNA: TGTGCCAGCAGCCAACCCTGGCGAGTCGGCCCTGAGACCCAGTACTTC
V gene: TRBV27; J gene: TRBJ2-3; D gene: TRBD1; clone size: -; CDR3 protein: CASSLRRDRAKDTQYF; CDR3 DNA: TGTGCCAGCAGTCTCCGACGGGACAGGGCGAAAGATACGCAGTATTTT
V gene: TRBV29-1; J gene: TRBJ1-4; D gene: -; clone size: -; CDR3 protein: CSVGDRTSEKLFF; CDR3 DNA: TGCAGCGTTGGAGACAGGACCAGTGAAAAACTGTTTTTT
V gene: TRBV7-2; J gene: TRBJ2-2; D gene: TRBD1; clone size: -; CDR3 protein: CASSSPDRDNTGELFF; CDR3 DNA: TGTGCCAGCAGCTCCCCGGACAGGGATAACACCGGGGAGCTGTTTTTT
V gene: TRBV4-3; J gene: TRBJ2-7; D gene: TRBD2; clone size: -; CDR3 protein: CASSQAPSGYEQYF; CDR3 DNA: TGCGCCAGCAGCCAAGCGCCTAGCGGGTACGAGCAGTACTTC